Below, 15 T cell receptor beta chains from the same sample are listed, as sequenced in a study of chemoradiotherapy in HPV16-positive cancers. The repertoire was sequenced with immunoSEQ multiplex PCR; TCRdb's copy has only in-frame clones and lacks some. The sample holds some 6,000 clones, 65% to 80% seen once. Source: tumor tissue, taken from a patient who underwent chemoradiotherapy. These receptor sequences come from a human donor with HPV-associated anogenital cancer.

This clone has only one observation. The V and J genes are TRBV5-1 and TRBJ1-2; TRBD1 is a possible D gene (5 bases). With 0 bases removed from V and 11 bases from J, the gap between germline ends came to 23 bases. This CDR3 has 16 amino acids. Germline V CDR1 and CDR2: SGHRS, YFSETQ. The CDR3 bases are TGCGCCAGCAGCTTGGCCGGGGGAGGCCGAGGGAAGGCTTACACCTTC. Amino acid sequence: CASSLAGGGRGKAYTF.

The table lists this clone with a few counts. V gene TRBV18 combines with J gene TRBJ1-1; no definite D call. Trimming took 4 bases from V and 1 from J, leaving 7 bases between them. The CDR3 spans 13 residues. The germline gives CDR1 KGHSH, CDR2 LQKENI. CDR3 in amino acids: CASSRVENTEAFF. The CDR3 nucleotides are TGTGCCAGCTCACGAGTGGAGAACACTGAAGCTTTCTTT.

The chain is built from TRBV2 and TRBJ1-1; TRBD1 is a possible D gene (5 bases). Trimming took 8 bases from V and 4 from J, leaving 14 bases between them. The V gene's germline CDR1 is SNHLY and CDR2 FYNNEI. This CDR3 has 13 residues. In DNA form, the CDR3 reads TGTGCCAGCGGGGGTCCCGAGGGCACTGAAGCTTTCTTT. Its translation is CASGGPEGTEAFF.

The rearrangement joins TRBV13 to TRBJ1-1; D is ambiguous. The V gene's germline CDR1 is PRHDT and CDR2 FYEKMQ (reference sequence). V was shortened by 5 bases and J by 0 bases, with 1 base between the two germline ends. The CDR3 is 11 amino acids. In DNA, the CDR3 is TGTGCCAGCAGCCTGAACACTGAAGCTTTCTTT. Protein: CASSLNTEAFF.

The chain is built from TRBV10-3 and TRBJ1-2; D uncertain. CDR3 length: 18 residues. The V end lost 2 bases, the J end lost 7 bases, and 26 bases lay between the germline ends. Germline values: CDR1 ENHRY, CDR2 SYGVKD. CDR3 in amino acids: CAISEGVLKGPSGIGYTF. The CDR3 DNA reads as TGTGCCATCAGTGAGGGAGTTCTTAAAGGGCCATCCGGAATTGGCTACACCTTC.

The chain uses TRBV28 and TRBJ1-2, with D hard to call. V gave up 5 bases and J gave up 0 bases, with 7 bases separating them. This CDR3 spans 13 amino acids. Germline CDR1 MDHEN, CDR2 SYDVKM. In nucleotides, the CDR3 is TGTGCCAGCAGTAACAACGCTAACTATGGCTACACCTTC. Its translation: CASSNNANYGYTF.

This rearrangement joins TRBV28 to TRBJ1-2; TRBD1 might be the D (5 bases). This CDR3 has 14 residues. Trimming pared 2 bases from V and 3 bases from J, leaving 10 bases between. Germline V CDR1 and CDR2: MDHEN, SYDVKM. The DNA of the CDR3 is TGTGCCAGCAGTTTAGGAGGGACGGACTATGGCTACACCTTC. It codes for CASSLGGTDYGYTF.

This clone has only a few counts. The genes are TRBV29-1 and TRBJ1-2; 10 nucleotides agree with TRBD1. V gave up 5 bases and J gave up 2 bases; unmatched junction bases: 5. Germline V lookup: CDR1 SQVTM, CDR2 ANQGSEA. This CDR3 region has 14 residues. This CDR3 is CSVRSGQGNYGYTF. The CDR3 DNA follows: TGCAGCGTTCGATCGGGACAGGGGAACTATGGCTACACCTTC.

V and J are TRBV28 and TRBJ1-5; possible D gene TRBD1, 5 bases. Trimming pared 3 bases from V and 5 bases from J, leaving 14 bases between. Germline lookup yields CDR1 MDHEN and CDR2 SYDVKM. The CDR3 loop spans 15 amino acids. The CDR3 region is CASSFWQGGHQPQHF. The CDR3 DNA reads TGTGCCAGCAGTTTCTGGCAGGGCGGTCATCAGCCCCAGCATTTT.

This clone was seen only once. The rearrangement uses TRBV5-1 and TRBJ2-7; no firm D call. CDR3 length equals 12 residues. From germline, CDR1 is SGHRS and CDR2 YFSETQ. V lost 0 bases, J lost 3 bases, and 4 bases lay in between. The CDR3 spells CASSLVGYEQYF. In DNA form, the CDR3 reads TGCGCCAGCAGCTTGGTGGGCTACGAGCAGTACTTC.

This sequence joins TRBV10-3 and TRBJ1-5, with 9 bases fitting TRBD1. The V segment lost 4 bases and the J segment 4 bases; nucleotides outside the gene matches: 5. Germline loops: CDR1 ENHRY, CDR2 SYGVKD. The CDR3 sequence is 15 residues long. The CDR3 DNA is TGTGCCATCAGTGGGGACAGGGCCCCGAATCAGCCCCAGCATTTT. The encoded protein is CAISGDRAPNQPQHF.

The chain combines TRBV7-3 with TRBJ2-2; D possibly corresponds to TRBD2 (6 bases). V lost 1 base, J lost 2 bases, and 11 bases lay in between. Germline V gene sequence: CDR1 SGHTA, CDR2 FQGTGA. This CDR3 is built from 16 residues. CDR3 nucleotides: TGTGCCAGCAGCTTAAATAGCGGCGTTAACACCGGGGAGCTGTTTTTT. Translated: CASSLNSGVNTGELFF.

This chain links TRBV21-1 with TRBJ2-1; the table's D gene call, TRBD1, was not cross checked with the DNA. TRBV21-1 has pseudogene status. This CDR3 is 16 amino acids long. The CDR3, as DNA: TGTGCCAGCAGCAATCTCCAGGGTGGCGTAATCAATGAGCAGTTCTTC. Translating gives CASSNLQGGVINEQFF.

The rearrangement links TRBV5-8 to TRBJ1-6; a possible D gene is TRBD1 (6 bases). The V end lost 0 bases, the J end lost 9 bases, and 16 bases lay between the germline ends. This CDR3 spans 16 amino acids. Looked up from germline, CDR1 is SGHTS and CDR2 is YDEGEE. The CDR3 nucleotides are TGTGCCAGCAGCTTGGCTCGGGGGGCGAAAGGTTCACCCCTCCACTTT. It yields the protein CASSLARGAKGSPLHF.

In this sample, this clone turned up a few times. CDR3 in DNA: TGTGCCAGCTCGGGACGGAATAATTCACCCCTCCACTTT. It translates to CASSGRNNSPLHF. The chain joins TRBV2 to TRBJ1-6, with TRBD1 as a possible D gene (5 bases). Per germline, CDR1 SNHLY and CDR2 FYNNEI. This CDR3 contains 13 residues. The germline V and J ends were trimmed by 8 bases and 5 bases, with 10 bases remaining between them. Full variable domain (remainder filled in from reference TRBV2 and TRBJ1-6): EPEVTQTPSHQVTQMGQEVILRCVPISNHLYFYWYRQILGQKVEFLVSFYNNEISEKSEIFDDQFSVERPDGSNFTLKIRSTKLEDSAMYFCASSGRNNSPLHFGNGTRLTVT.